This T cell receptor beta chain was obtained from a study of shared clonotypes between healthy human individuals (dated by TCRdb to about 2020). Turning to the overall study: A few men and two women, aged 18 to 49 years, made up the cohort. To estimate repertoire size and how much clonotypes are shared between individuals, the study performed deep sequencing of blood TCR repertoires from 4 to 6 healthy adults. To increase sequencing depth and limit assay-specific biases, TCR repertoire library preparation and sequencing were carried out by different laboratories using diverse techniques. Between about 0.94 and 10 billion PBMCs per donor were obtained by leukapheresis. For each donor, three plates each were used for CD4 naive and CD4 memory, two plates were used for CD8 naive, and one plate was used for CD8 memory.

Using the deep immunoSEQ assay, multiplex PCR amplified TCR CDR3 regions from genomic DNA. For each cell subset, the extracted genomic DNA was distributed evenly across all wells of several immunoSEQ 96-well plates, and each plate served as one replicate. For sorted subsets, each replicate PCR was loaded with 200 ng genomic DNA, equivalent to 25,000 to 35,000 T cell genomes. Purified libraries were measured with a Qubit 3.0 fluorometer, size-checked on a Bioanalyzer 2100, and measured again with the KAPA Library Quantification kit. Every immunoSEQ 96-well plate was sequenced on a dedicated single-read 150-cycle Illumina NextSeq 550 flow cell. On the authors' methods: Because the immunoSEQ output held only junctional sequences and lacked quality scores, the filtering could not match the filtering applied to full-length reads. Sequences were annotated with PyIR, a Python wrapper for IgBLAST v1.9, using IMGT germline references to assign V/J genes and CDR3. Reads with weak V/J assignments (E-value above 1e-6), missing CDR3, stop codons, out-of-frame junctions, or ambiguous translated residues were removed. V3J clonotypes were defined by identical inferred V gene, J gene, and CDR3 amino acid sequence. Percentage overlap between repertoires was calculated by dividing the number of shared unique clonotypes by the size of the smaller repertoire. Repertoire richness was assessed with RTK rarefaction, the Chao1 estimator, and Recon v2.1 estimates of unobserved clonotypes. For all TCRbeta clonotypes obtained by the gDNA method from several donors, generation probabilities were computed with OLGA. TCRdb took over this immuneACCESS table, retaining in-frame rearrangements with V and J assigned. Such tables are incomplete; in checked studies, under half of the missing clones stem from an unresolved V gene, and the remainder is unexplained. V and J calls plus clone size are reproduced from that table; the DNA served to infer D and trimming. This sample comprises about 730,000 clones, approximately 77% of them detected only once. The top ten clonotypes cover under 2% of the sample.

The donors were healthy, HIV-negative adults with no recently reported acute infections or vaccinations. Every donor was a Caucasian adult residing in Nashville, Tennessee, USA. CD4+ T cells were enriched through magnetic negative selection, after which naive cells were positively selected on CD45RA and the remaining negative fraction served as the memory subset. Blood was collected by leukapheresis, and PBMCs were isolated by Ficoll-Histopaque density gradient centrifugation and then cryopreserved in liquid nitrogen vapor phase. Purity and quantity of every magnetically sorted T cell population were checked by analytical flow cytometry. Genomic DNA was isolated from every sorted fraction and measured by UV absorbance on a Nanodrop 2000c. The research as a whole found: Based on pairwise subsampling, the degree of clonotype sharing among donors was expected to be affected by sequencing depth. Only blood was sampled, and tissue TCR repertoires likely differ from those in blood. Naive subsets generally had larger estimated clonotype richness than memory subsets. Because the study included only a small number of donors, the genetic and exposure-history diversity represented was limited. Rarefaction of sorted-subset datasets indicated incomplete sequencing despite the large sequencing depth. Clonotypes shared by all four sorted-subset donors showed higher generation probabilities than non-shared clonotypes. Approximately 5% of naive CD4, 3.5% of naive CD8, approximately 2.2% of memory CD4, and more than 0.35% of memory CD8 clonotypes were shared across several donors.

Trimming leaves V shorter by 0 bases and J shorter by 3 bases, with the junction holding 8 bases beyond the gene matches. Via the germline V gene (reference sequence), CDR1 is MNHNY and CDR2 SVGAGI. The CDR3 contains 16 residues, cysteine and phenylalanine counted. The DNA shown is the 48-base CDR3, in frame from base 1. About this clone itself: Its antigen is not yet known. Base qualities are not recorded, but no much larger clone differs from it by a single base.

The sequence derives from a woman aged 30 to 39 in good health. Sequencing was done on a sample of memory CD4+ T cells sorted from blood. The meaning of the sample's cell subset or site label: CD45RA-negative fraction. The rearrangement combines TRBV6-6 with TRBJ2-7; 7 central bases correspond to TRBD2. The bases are TGTGCCAGCAGTTACTCGATGGTAGCGGGCGTCTACGAGCAGTACTTC. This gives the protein CASSYSMVAGVYEQYF.